These 10 T cell receptor beta chains were sequenced from one sample in a study of blood T cell repertoires in COVID-19. Here immunoSEQ multiplex PCR was the method, and the copy in TCRdb shows in-frame clones only, minus some. The repertoire holds around 200,000 clones, approximately 83% seen once, with 3% to 4% in the top ten. Input material: peripheral blood. These receptor sequences come from a man aged 55 to 69 with acute or convalescent COVID-19.

The V gene is TRBV19, the J gene TRBJ1-4; D might be TRBD1 (6 bases). CDR3 length: 14 residues. Trimming shortened V by 7 bases and J by 10 bases, and 19 bases separated the two germline ends. Germline V gene sequence: CDR1 LNHDA, CDR2 SQIVND (reference sequence). CDR3: CASTPGRVTGKLFF. DNA of the CDR3: TGTGCCAGTACCCCGGGACGGGTGACAGGAAAACTGTTTTTT.

The chain links TRBV5-4 to TRBJ1-2; D is unresolved. There are 14 residues in the CDR3. Germline V CDR1 and CDR2: SGHNT, YYREEE (reference sequence). Deletions cut 3 bases from V and 2 bases from J, with 11 bases between. In nucleotides, the CDR3 is TGTGCCAGCAGCTCCTCGGGGAAAAACTATGGCTACACCTTC. Its translation is CASSSSGKNYGYTF.

The chain couples TRBV5-6 to TRBJ2-7, with 12 nucleotides matching TRBD2. Germline lookup yields CDR1 SGHDT and CDR2 YYEEEE. CDR3 length: 17 amino acids. J gave up 3 bases and V 4 bases, and 11 bases lay outside the gene matches. The CDR3 loop reads CASSRFRLAGADYEQYF. CDR3 nucleotide sequence: TGTGCCAGCAGCAGATTCCGACTAGCGGGAGCCGACTACGAGCAGTACTTC.

The chain couples TRBV28 to TRBJ2-7; a possible D gene is TRBD1 (5 bases). The CDR3 length is 18 residues. V was cut by 4 bases and J by 1 base, with 23 bases left in between. CDR1 and CDR2 from the germline V gene are MDHEN and SYDVKM. CDR3 sequence: CASSSPLTRQYVSYEQYF. CDR3 DNA: TGTGCCAGCAGTTCGCCACTCACCAGACAGTACGTGTCCTACGAGCAGTACTTC.

The V gene is TRBV7-9, the J gene TRBJ1-5; unclear D gene. This CDR3 spans 13 amino acids. Germline CDR1 reads SEHNR; CDR2 reads FQNEAQ (reference sequence). Trimming took 1 base from V and 7 from J, leaving 8 bases between them. The DNA for the CDR3 is TGTGCCAGCAGCTTAGTCGGGGTACAGCCCCAGCATTTT. Amino acid sequence: CASSLVGVQPQHF.

The genes are TRBV19 and TRBJ2-2; 7 bases are shared with TRBD1. J gave up 5 bases and V 5 bases, and 14 bases lay outside the gene matches. Germline V gene data show CDR1 as LNHDA and CDR2 as SQIVND (reference sequence). The CDR3 extends over 17 amino acids. The chain's CDR3 is CASSQSPGTVNTGELFF. Written as DNA, the CDR3 is TGTGCCAGTAGTCAGTCCCCCGGGACAGTAAATACCGGGGAGCTGTTTTTT.

This clone was counted once. The same CDR3 also results from other DNA sequences found in this sample. The chain has TRBV9 and TRBJ1-2, with a possible D match to TRBD1 (5 bases). Trimming removed 0 bases at V and 3 bases at J, with 9 bases between. Germline values: CDR1 SGDLS, CDR2 YYNGEE. The CDR3 runs to 14 residues. Here the CDR3 DNA reads TGTGCCAGCAGCGTAGGCGGGGGGTACTATGGCTACACCTTC. Encoded protein: CASSVGGGYYGYTF.

The chain has TRBV7-2 and TRBJ1-2; possibly TRBD1 for D (5 bases). Germline V gene lookup returns CDR1 SGHTA and CDR2 FQGNSA. The CDR3 spans 16 residues. V was trimmed by 5 bases and J by 4 bases, leaving 20 bases between them. CDR3 DNA sequence: TGTGCCAGCAGCCAAAGTAGCTACGGCGGGACCTATGGCTACACCTTC. This gives the protein CASSQSSYGGTYGYTF.

This clone was detected only a few times. The genes are TRBV28 and TRBJ1-5, with D uncertain. This CDR3 contains 13 residues. The germline CDR1 and CDR2 sequences are MDHEN and SYDVKM. The V end lost 3 bases, the J end lost 1 base, and 4 bases lay between the germline ends. CDR3 residues: CASSFQSNQPQHF. The CDR3 DNA is TGTGCCAGCAGTTTCCAGAGCAATCAGCCCCAGCATTTT.

The chain employs TRBV21-1 and TRBJ2-7; TRBD2 is the table's D call and was not checked against the DNA. TRBV21-1 is designated a pseudogene. The CDR3 is made up of 13 amino acids. CDR3 protein: CASSSALTYEQYF. CDR3 coding DNA: TGTGCCAGCAGCAGTGCCCTAACCTACGAGCAGTACTTC.